These T cell receptor beta chains were read from a single sample in a study. TCRdb itself ran the 5' RACE reads through MiXCR, one entry per CDR3 protein. The table lists 62,000 or so distinct CDR3 sequences, about 20% of them singletons. Material for sequencing was memory CD4+ T cells sorted from a lymph node. The receptors derive from a female donor with breast cancer. Each CDR3 is given with its conserved first and last residue. A D gene is named only where the DNA matches it firmly. Clone size is given for some rows only: seen once, a few or many times, or a class if the clone is expanded.

size: few
D: -
J: TRBJ1-2
V: TRBV7-2
CDR3: CASSWSGQNTAGYTF
DNA: TGTGCCAGCAGCTGGTCGGGACAAAATACCGCCGGCTACACCTTC

size: few
D: TRBD1
J: TRBJ2-4
V: TRBV28
CDR3: CASSPPLRQGADIQYF
DNA: TGTGCCAGCAGTCCCCCCTTAAGACAGGGGGCGGACATTCAGTACTTC

size: few
D: -
J: TRBJ2-5
V: TRBV5-1
CDR3: CASREGITQETQYF
DNA: TGCGCCAGTCGGGAAGGGATCACCCAAGAGACCCAGTACTTC

size: few
D: -
J: TRBJ1-2
V: TRBV2
CDR3: CASSETGIYGYTF
DNA: TGTGCCAGCAGTGAAACGGGGATCTACGGCTACACCTTC

size: -
D: -
J: TRBJ2-5
V: TRBV18
CDR3: CASSPARGGETQYF
DNA: TGTGCCAGCTCACCAGCGAGGGGCGGAGAGACCCAGTACTTC

size: few
D: -
J: TRBJ2-1
V: TRBV12-3/TRBV12-4
CDR3: CASSWGGGEEQFF
DNA: TGTGCCAGCAGCTGGGGGGGGGGCGAGGAGCAGTTCTTC

size: -
D: -
J: TRBJ2-5
V: TRBV11-3
CDR3: CASSLMNTQETQYF
DNA: TGTGCCAGCAGCTTAATGAACACCCAAGAGACCCAGTACTTC

size: many
D: -
J: TRBJ1-1
V: TRBV6-5
CDR3: CASHGTNTEAFF
DNA: TGTGCCAGCCACGGGACGAACACTGAAGCTTTCTTT

size: -
D: -
J: TRBJ2-7
V: TRBV6-2/TRBV6-3
CDR3: CASSYGLTLTYEQYF
DNA: TGTGCCAGCAGTTACGGTCTGACGTTAACCTACGAGCAGTACTTC

size: once
D: TRBD2
J: TRBJ2-1
V: TRBV9
CDR3: CVSSVHTGTSLNNEQFF
DNA: TGTGTCAGCAGCGTTCACACGGGGACTAGTTTGAATAATGAGCAGTTCTTC

size: few
D: -
J: TRBJ1-1
V: TRBV9
CDR3: CASSVISNTEAFF
DNA: TGTGCCAGCAGCGTTATATCGAACACTGAAGCTTTCTTT

size: many
D: -
J: TRBJ2-3
V: TRBV7-2
CDR3: CASSPPGVDTQYF
DNA: TGTGCCAGCAGCCCTCCGGGGGTAGATACGCAGTATTTT

size: many
D: -
J: TRBJ1-6
V: TRBV18
CDR3: CASSPQGNNNSPLHF
DNA: TGTGCCAGCTCACCACAGGGGAATAATAATTCACCCCTCCACTTT

size: -
D: -
J: TRBJ2-7
V: TRBV27
CDR3: CASSLSQGYEQYF
DNA: TGTGCCAGCAGTTTATCACAGGGCTACGAGCAGTACTTC

size: -
D: TRBD1
J: TRBJ2-7
V: TRBV7-9
CDR3: CASSRDSYYEQYF
DNA: TGTGCCAGCAGCCGGGACAGTTACTACGAGCAGTACTTC

size: -
D: TRBD2
J: TRBJ2-7
V: TRBV28
CDR3: CASSGTSDFYEQYF
DNA: TGTGCCAGCAGTGGGACTAGCGACTTCTACGAGCAGTACTTC

size: -
D: TRBD2
J: TRBJ2-4
V: TRBV12-3/TRBV12-4
CDR3: CASSPSSGDWGLQYF
DNA: TGTGCCAGCAGTCCGTCTAGCGGGGATTGGGGCCTTCAGTACTTC

size: few
D: -
J: TRBJ1-1
V: TRBV5-1
CDR3: CASKFGTEAFF
DNA: TGCGCCAGCAAATTCGGCACTGAAGCTTTCTTT

size: -
D: TRBD1
J: TRBJ2-1
V: TRBV5-1
CDR3: CASSSMRDRGRDEQFF
DNA: TGCGCCAGCAGCTCGATGCGGGACAGGGGGCGGGATGAGCAGTTCTTC

size: few
D: -
J: TRBJ2-1
V: TRBV20-1
CDR3: CSASLQMFNEQFF
DNA: TGCAGTGCCTCACTACAGATGTTCAATGAGCAGTTCTTC

size: few
D: -
J: TRBJ1-2
V: TRBV6-2/TRBV6-3
CDR3: CASNRGHPTDGYTF
DNA: TGTGCCAGCAACCGGGGACACCCCACCGACGGCTACACCTTC

size: few
D: -
J: TRBJ2-7
V: TRBV11-2
CDR3: CASSLVPGPFYEQYF
DNA: TGTGCCAGCAGCTTAGTCCCGGGGCCCTTCTACGAGCAGTACTTC

size: -
D: TRBD2
J: TRBJ2-3
V: TRBV9
CDR3: CASSGGGREPGGTDTQYF
DNA: TGTGCCAGCAGCGGGGGCGGGAGAGAGCCCGGGGGCACAGATACGCAGTATTTT

size: once
D: -
J: TRBJ1-4
V: TRBV20-1
CDR3: CSARPPGGGNEKLFF
DNA: TGCAGTGCTAGGCCCCCGGGGGGGGGTAATGAAAAACTGTTTTTT

size: few
D: TRBD2
J: TRBJ2-1
V: TRBV7-2
CDR3: CASSLYPILSGDEQFF
DNA: TGTGCCAGCAGCCTATACCCTATCCTTAGCGGGGATGAGCAGTTCTTC

size: many
D: -
J: TRBJ1-2
V: TRBV5-5
CDR3: CASSLDRKAGYTF
DNA: TGTGCCAGCAGCTTGGATCGGAAAGCGGGCTACACCTTC

size: -
D: TRBD1
J: TRBJ2-2
V: TRBV14
CDR3: CASSQSGQYTGELFF
DNA: TGTGCCAGCAGCCAATCGGGACAGTACACCGGGGAGCTGTTTTTT

size: few
D: -
J: TRBJ2-3
V: TRBV5-4
CDR3: CASSLGGSTDTQYF
DNA: TGTGCCAGCAGCTTGGGAGGGAGCACAGATACGCAGTATTTT

size: many
D: TRBD1
J: TRBJ1-1
V: TRBV6-2/TRBV6-3
CDR3: CASSWGQVSSRAFF
DNA: TGTGCCAGCAGTTGGGGACAGGTCTCTTCCCGCGCTTTCTTT

size: few
D: -
J: TRBJ1-1
V: TRBV9
CDR3: CASSLGSQGNTEAFF
DNA: TGTGCCAGCAGCTTAGGGTCCCAGGGGAACACTGAAGCTTTCTTT

size: few
D: -
J: TRBJ2-1
V: TRBV7-2
CDR3: CASSLGAGEQFF
DNA: TGTGCCAGCAGCTTAGGCGCCGGTGAGCAGTTCTTC

size: -
D: -
J: TRBJ2-5
V: TRBV5-1
CDR3: CASSPARRETQYF
DNA: TGCGCCAGCAGCCCGGCGCGTAGGGAGACCCAGTACTTC

size: -
D: TRBD1
J: TRBJ1-1
V: TRBV7-2
CDR3: CASSLGQQGLNTEAFF
DNA: TGTGCCAGCAGCTTAGGTCAACAGGGGCTGAACACTGAAGCTTTCTTT

size: -
D: -
J: TRBJ2-1
V: TRBV9
CDR3: CASSFVFNEQFF
DNA: TGTGCCAGCAGCTTCGTATTCAATGAGCAGTTCTTC

size: -
D: TRBD2
J: TRBJ2-1
V: TRBV20-1
CDR3: CSARKRGLAINEQFF
DNA: TGCAGTGCTCGGAAACGGGGACTAGCAATCAATGAGCAGTTCTTC

size: -
D: -
J: TRBJ2-5
V: TRBV12-3/TRBV12-4
CDR3: CASSGRTASLETQYF
DNA: TGTGCCAGCAGTGGACGGACGGCCTCTTTGGAGACCCAGTACTTC

size: few
D: -
J: TRBJ2-1
V: TRBV12-3/TRBV12-4
CDR3: CASSPMGFPNEQFF
DNA: TGTGCCAGCAGCCCTATGGGCTTCCCCAATGAGCAGTTCTTC

size: few
D: -
J: TRBJ1-5
V: TRBV12-3/TRBV12-4
CDR3: CASSFKSGYQPQHF
DNA: TGTGCCAGCAGTTTTAAGTCAGGGTATCAGCCCCAGCATTTT

size: -
D: TRBD2
J: TRBJ2-5
V: TRBV5-6
CDR3: CASSLWLAGGETQYF
DNA: TGTGCCAGCAGCTTGTGGTTAGCGGGCGGAGAGACCCAGTACTTC

size: -
D: -
J: TRBJ1-1
V: TRBV4-2
CDR3: CASSQGGVDTEAFF
DNA: TGTGCCAGCAGCCAGGGAGGGGTTGACACTGAAGCTTTCTTT

size: few
D: -
J: TRBJ1-1
V: TRBV6-2/TRBV6-3
CDR3: CASCRQHTEAFF
DNA: TGTGCCAGCTGTCGACAGCACACTGAAGCTTTCTTT

size: -
D: -
J: TRBJ1-1
V: TRBV5-1
CDR3: CASSLEGRADTEAFF
DNA: TGCGCCAGCAGCTTGGAGGGGAGAGCGGACACTGAAGCTTTCTTT

size: -
D: -
J: TRBJ2-4
V: TRBV7-2
CDR3: CASSSQAANIQYF
DNA: TGTGCCAGCAGCTCACAGGCAGCAAACATTCAGTACTTC

size: -
D: -
J: TRBJ1-1
V: TRBV6-5
CDR3: CATSLKAGSLNTEAFF
DNA: TGTGCCACCTCCCTAAAAGCAGGGAGCCTGAACACTGAAGCTTTCTTT

size: -
D: TRBD1
J: TRBJ2-7
V: TRBV13
CDR3: CPSSWGQYYEQYF
DNA: TGTCCCAGCAGCTGGGGACAGTACTACGAGCAGTACTTC

size: -
D: -
J: TRBJ2-5
V: TRBV6-1
CDR3: CASSALRGYQETQYF
DNA: TGTGCCAGCAGTGCCCTTCGAGGGTACCAAGAGACCCAGTACTTC

size: few
D: TRBD1
J: TRBJ2-7
V: TRBV29-1
CDR3: CSVEDGPRGQGSYEQYF
DNA: TGCAGCGTTGAAGATGGACCGAGAGGACAGGGGTCCTACGAGCAGTACTTC

size: many
D: -
J: TRBJ1-1
V: TRBV20-1
CDR3: CSASLGSPEAFF
DNA: TGCAGTGCTAGTCTAGGGAGTCCTGAAGCTTTCTTT

size: -
D: TRBD1
J: TRBJ2-2
V: TRBV28
CDR3: CASSSRTGHTGELFF
DNA: TGTGCCAGCAGTTCGAGGACAGGGCACACCGGGGAGCTGTTTTTT

size: few
D: -
J: TRBJ2-5
V: TRBV6-6
CDR3: CASSPGPLETQYF
DNA: TGTGCCAGCAGTCCGGGCCCGCTCGAGACCCAGTACTTC

size: -
D: -
J: TRBJ1-5
V: TRBV20-1
CDR3: CSASIGGRGNQPQHF
DNA: TGCAGTGCTAGTATCGGGGGTCGGGGCAATCAGCCCCAGCATTTT